These 20 T cell receptor beta chains were all obtained from the same sample, sequenced in a study of vaccination effects on CD4 cells after COVID-19. No antigens are known for them. Sequenced by immunoSEQ multiplex PCR; TCRdb stores in-frame clones only, minus some. The sample shows tens of thousands of clones, about 75% of them seen only once. Investigators separated out CD4+ T cells once 10 days of culture had passed. This specimen consisted of CD4+ T cells from PBMCs cultured without peptide, obtained before COVID-19 vaccination. The receptors here all came from a human donor who had a prior SARS-CoV-2 infection.

V is TRBV18 and J is TRBJ2-7; D gene uncertain. Deletions cut 5 bases from V and 1 base from J, with 15 bases between. The CDR3 covers 15 residues. Germline V gives CDR1 KGHSH, CDR2 LQKENI. The CDR3 coding sequence is TGTGCCAGCTCAAGGACCCAGGCAACGTCCTACGAGCAGTACTTC. Its protein product is CASSRTQATSYEQYF.

The table lists this clone with a few counts. The genes are TRBV11-3 and TRBJ2-7; 8 nucleotides line up with TRBD2. V was pared by 5 bases and J by 4 bases, with 10 bases of the junction left unmatched. Germline loops: CDR1 SGHNT, CDR2 YENEEA. The CDR3 length is 15 residues. Here the CDR3 DNA reads TGTGCCAGCAGCCTCCTCGGCAGCGGGGGTTACGAGCAGTACTTC. Translating it yields CASSLLGSGGYEQYF. The full variable domain, rest sourced from reference TRBV11-3 and TRBJ2-7, is EAGVVQSPRYKIIEKKQPVAFWCNPISGHNTLYWYLQNLGQGPELLIRYENEEAVDDSQLPKDRFSAERLKGVDSTLKIQPAELGDSAVYLCASSLLGSGGYEQYFGPGTRLTVT.

The J gene is TRBJ2-2, the V gene TRBV12-1; the table's D call TRBD2 went unverified against the DNA. TRBV12-1 is reported as a pseudogene. This CDR3 spans 17 amino acids. CDR3: CASSFGCSGVNTGELFF. CDR3 coding DNA: TGTGCCAGCAGCTTTGGGTGTAGCGGGGTGAACACCGGGGAGCTGTTTTTT.

This clone was detected a few times. DNA for the CDR3: TGTGCCAGCTCACAGGACAGGGTTGAATATGGCGAGCAGTACTTC. This sequence encodes CASSQDRVEYGEQYF. The chain links TRBV18 to TRBJ2-7; 8 bases are shared with TRBD1. The CDR3 is 15 amino acids. Germline lookup yields CDR1 KGHSH and CDR2 LQKENI. The V gene end was trimmed by 4 bases and the J gene end by 6 bases; junction bases not matched to a gene: 11.

For the CDR3, the DNA is TGTGCCAGCAGCACGCCCAGGGTCAGTAATGAAAAACTGTTTTTT. It yields the protein CASSTPRVSNEKLFF. The chain recombines TRBV2 with TRBJ1-4; a weak D match, TRBD1 (5 bases). The CDR3 has 15 residues. Germline CDR1 and CDR2: SNHLY and FYNNEI. V lost 6 bases and J 4 bases, leaving 15 bases between the germline ends.

With respect to this clone: At one boundary the junction diverges from the germline segment, which might be a read error. Other DNA sequences in this specimen translate into the identical CDR3. J is TRBJ2-3 and V is TRBV5-4; D is possibly TRBD1 (8 bases). The CDR3 covers 17 residues. The germline V gene encodes CDR1 SGHNT and CDR2 YYREEE (reference sequence). Here the CDR3 DNA reads TGTGCCAGTAGCTTGGCCGGGGGGACAGGTGGGACAGATACGCAGTATTTT. Translation gives CASSLAGGTGGTDTQYF.

The chain couples TRBV15 to TRBJ1-2, with D unclear. V was shortened by 3 bases and J by 5 bases, with 13 bases between the two germline ends. Germline CDR1 LNHNV, CDR2 YYDKDF (reference sequence). The CDR3 totals 14 residues. DNA for the CDR3: TGTGCCACCAGCAGCTTAACTGGGGATTATGGCTACACCTTC. Its protein product is CATSSLTGDYGYTF.

This sequence joins TRBV19 and TRBJ1-6; weak D call: TRBD1 (5 bases). Germline V gene data show CDR1 as LNHDA and CDR2 as SQIVND (reference sequence). With 10 bases removed from V and 6 bases from J, the gap between germline ends came to 16 bases. The CDR3 runs 14 residues. In nucleotides, the CDR3 is TGTGCCACCTCGCCGGGACGGCTTAATTCACCCCTCCACTTT. It translates to CATSPGRLNSPLHF. The full variable domain, completed using reference TRBV19 and TRBJ1-6, is DGGITQSPKYLFRKEGQNVTLSCEQNLNHDAMYWYRQDPGQGLRLIYYSQIVNDFQKGDIAEGYSVSREKKESFPLTVTSAQKNPTAFYLCATSPGRLNSPLHFGNGTRLTVT.

The chain couples TRBV7-9 to TRBJ2-7; no firm D call. Per germline, CDR1 SEHNR and CDR2 FQNEAQ (reference sequence). CDR3 length: 15 amino acids. Between the trimmed V and J ends, which lost 1 base and 5 bases, there was a span of 15 bases. The CDR3 loop reads CASSLDLSGLHEQYF. Written as DNA, the CDR3 is TGTGCCAGCAGCTTAGACCTCTCGGGTTTGCACGAGCAGTACTTC.

This chain uses TRBV2 with TRBJ1-1; the D is unclear. Germline V gene lookup returns CDR1 SNHLY and CDR2 FYNNEI. V was clipped by 1 base and J by 1 base, with 4 bases between them. The length of the CDR3 is 13 residues. The CDR3 sequence: CASSEDGNTEAFF. DNA of the CDR3: TGTGCCAGCAGTGAAGACGGGAACACTGAAGCTTTCTTT. Together with reference TRBV2 and TRBJ1-1, the CDR3 gives the full variable domain: EPEVTQTPSHQVTQMGQEVILRCVPISNHLYFYWYRQILGQKVEFLVSFYNNEISEKSEIFDDQFSVERPDGSNFTLKIRSTKLEDSAMYFCASSEDGNTEAFFGQGTRLTVV.

V gene TRBV6-2 or TRBV6-3 combines with J gene TRBJ2-1; unclear D gene. This CDR3 has 12 residues. Germline V gives CDR1 MNHEY, CDR2 SVGEGT. V lost 4 bases and J 6 bases, leaving 7 bases between the germline ends. The CDR3 nucleotides read TGTGCCAGCAGTTGGACGGCCAATGAGCAGTTCTTC. Translating it yields CASSWTANEQFF.

The V call is TRBV3-1 (or the pseudogene TRBV3-2), the J call TRBJ2-5; no clear D gene. The CDR3 runs to 12 residues. Germline loops: CDR1 LGHDT, CDR2 YNNKEL (reference sequence). V lost 1 base and J 9 bases, leaving 9 bases between the germline ends. CDR3 DNA sequence: TGTGCCAGCAGCCAAGGGGCCTGGGCCCAGTACTTC. Its protein product is CASSQGAWAQYF.

This sequence joins TRBV19 and TRBJ2-7; D is perhaps TRBD1 (6 bases). V lost 4 bases and J 5 bases, leaving 15 bases between the germline ends. CDR3 length equals 14 residues. Germline-derived CDR1 and CDR2 are LNHDA and SQIVND (reference sequence). The DNA of the CDR3 is TGTGCCAGTAGTACCCGGGACAAACCCCACGAGCAGTACTTC. Translating it yields CASSTRDKPHEQYF.

This chain links TRBV18 with TRBJ2-3, with D perhaps TRBD1 or TRBD2 (5 bases each). Trimming stripped 3 bases from V and 4 bases from J, with 11 bases between. Looked up from germline, CDR1 is KGHSH and CDR2 is LQKENI. The CDR3 is made up of 14 amino acids. The CDR3 is CASSPGAPADTQYF. CDR3 bases: TGTGCCAGCTCACCCGGGGCTCCCGCAGATACGCAGTATTTT.

The V gene is TRBV24-1, the J gene TRBJ2-3; 13 bases align to TRBD2. Germline V gene lookup returns CDR1 KGHDR and CDR2 SFDVKD. The trim removed 2 bases at V and 3 bases at J, leaving 10 bases unmatched. The CDR3 contains 19 residues. The DNA for the CDR3 is TGTGCCACCAGTGATTCGAGTAGACTAGCGGGAGGTACGACAGATACGCAGTATTTT. Translating it yields CATSDSSRLAGGTTDTQYF.

This rearrangement joins TRBV18 to TRBJ1-2; D call uncertain. Per the germline V gene, CDR1 is KGHSH and CDR2 is LQKENI. CDR3 length: 13 amino acids. V dropped 3 bases and J dropped 8 bases, with 13 bases sitting between them. CDR3 sequence: CASSPDVEGGYTF. The CDR3 DNA is TGTGCCAGCTCACCGGACGTCGAAGGGGGCTACACCTTC.

This clone was detected a few times. The chain uses TRBV18 and TRBJ2-7; D unclear. Germline lookup yields CDR1 KGHSH and CDR2 LQKENI. The CDR3 is 14 residues long. With 2 bases removed from V and 0 bases from J, the gap between germline ends came to 8 bases. CDR3: CASSPRSSSYEQYF. The CDR3, as DNA: TGTGCCAGCTCACCAAGATCTAGCTCCTACGAGCAGTACTTC. Supplemented by reference TRBV18 and TRBJ2-7, the full variable domain reads NAGVMQNPRHLVRRRGQEARLRCSPMKGHSHVYWYRQLPEEGLKFMVYLQKENIIDESGMPKERFSAEFPKEGPSILRIQQVVRGDSAAYFCASSPRSSSYEQYFGPGTRLTVT.

This clone has just one count. The chain is built from TRBV20-1 and TRBJ2-1, with a tentative D call TRBD2 (6 bases). Trimming took off 3 bases at V and 9 bases at J, with 15 bases between the two ends. The V gene's germline CDR1 is DFQATT and CDR2 SNEGSKA (reference sequence). The CDR3 totals 13 residues. The CDR3 sequence: CSASRVVEGEQFF. The CDR3 DNA is TGCAGTGCTAGTCGTGTTGTGGAGGGTGAGCAGTTCTTC.

This clone was found a few times. The chain uses TRBV18 and TRBJ2-1, with a possible D match to TRBD2 (7 bases). Germline V gene sequence: CDR1 KGHSH, CDR2 LQKENI. V was clipped by 2 bases and J by 8 bases, with 16 bases between them. This CDR3 has 15 amino acids. The CDR3 here is CASSPIMGGPYEQFF. CDR3 bases: TGTGCCAGCTCACCAATAATGGGGGGGCCCTATGAGCAGTTCTTC.

The V call is TRBV30, the J call TRBJ2-7; perhaps TRBD1 as D (5 bases). In germline, CDR1 is GTSNPN, CDR2 SVGIG (reference sequence). CDR3 length: 13 residues. Trimming left V 4 bases short and J 0 bases short, with 10 bases between. The CDR3 spells CAWTQGYSYEQYF. The CDR3 DNA is TGTGCCTGGACTCAGGGATACTCCTACGAGCAGTACTTC.